This T cell receptor beta chain was profiled in a study of blood T cells in healthy people across ages. Overall study findings and caveats: Any changes in expanded clonotypes were possibly confounded, as donor CMV status remained unknown. Fewer expanded clones and more diversity marked long-lived versus aged donors.

Primed by a sample-barcoded 5' primer and a J-beta primer mix, a second PCR proceeded for about 6 to 12 cycles. TCRdb re-derived calls from the 5' RACE reads in MiXCR, one entry per CDR3 protein. Among 650,000 to 700,000 distinct CDR3 sequences listed, approximately 52% were seen once. Approximately 9 milliliters of peripheral blood were drawn from each donor into EDTA-treated tubes. CDR3 length equals 14 residues. The V segment lost 5 bases and the J segment 4 bases; nucleotides outside the gene matches: 9. Germline V gives CDR1 DFQATT, CDR2 SNEGSKA (reference sequence). The sample holds a few counts of this clonotype. Its antigen is still unknown.

The J gene is TRBJ2-7, the V gene TRBV20-1; 9 nucleotides match TRBD1. The sequenced sample consisted of blood. The clonotype originates from a woman aged 80 or over in good health. Written as DNA, the CDR3 is TGCAGTGCTCGACGGACAGGGGCGGGTTACGAGCAGTACTTC. Residues: CSARRTGAGYEQYF.